The rows below give T cell receptor beta chains drawn from one sample of a study of blood T cell repertoires in COVID-19. The method was immunoSEQ multiplex PCR; TCRdb's version includes in-frame clones alone and lacks a portion of them. The sample has roughly 350,000 clones; about 92% are singletons. The sequenced material came from PBMCs or T cells enriched from blood (not recorded which). These receptors all come from a woman between 25 and 40 years old who had recovered from COVID-19. Both conserved end residues are part of each CDR3. The D gene is left open where the match is weak. Clone size is stated in some rows and not others, as once, few, many or a class when expanded.

J	V	size	D	CDR3	DNA
TRBJ2-2	TRBV7-6	.	.	CASSFSGGSTGELFF	TGTGCCAGCAGCTTTTCAGGTGGTAGCACCGGGGAGCTGTTTTTT
TRBJ1-1	TRBV24-1	.	.	CATSERSNTEAFF	TGTGCCACCAGTGAGAGGTCGAACACTGAAGCTTTCTTT
TRBJ1-1	TRBV4-1	once	TRBD1	CASSQHLRDSEAFF	TGCGCCAGCAGCCAGCACCTCCGGGACAGCGAAGCTTTCTTT
TRBJ2-3	TRBV4-3	.	TRBD2	CASSQSGESTDTQYF	TGCGCCAGCAGCCAGAGCGGGGAGAGCACAGATACGCAGTATTTT
TRBJ1-2	TRBV5-4	.	.	CASSLRGLDYGYTF	TGTGCCAGCAGCTTAAGAGGGTTGGACTATGGCTACACCTTC
TRBJ2-7	TRBV7-9	.	TRBD2	CASSATGLAGGEQYF	TGTGCCAGCAGCGCGACTGGACTAGCGGGAGGCGAGCAGTACTTC
TRBJ2-7	TRBV28	.	.	CASTTMGQGLTTEQYF	TGTGCCAGCACCACGATGGGGCAGGGTCTTACTACCGAGCAGTACTTC
TRBJ1-2	TRBV14	.	.	CASSQVGGGYTF	TGTGCCAGCAGCCAAGTCGGCGGTGGCTACACCTTC
TRBJ1-4	TRBV13	.	.	CASSIGGGGLGEKLFF	TGTGCCAGCAGCATAGGAGGTGGGGGACTGGGGGAAAAACTGTTTTTT
TRBJ1-2	TRBV28	once	TRBD1	CASSFVGQGRIDGYTF	TGTGCCAGCAGTTTCGTAGGACAGGGGAGGATTGATGGCTACACCTTC
TRBJ2-2	TRBV24-1	.	.	CATSPGSNTGELFF	TGTGCCACCTCGCCAGGCTCGAACACCGGGGAGCTGTTTTTT
TRBJ2-4	TRBV29-1	.	TRBD2	CSVLASGGPGNIQYF	TGCAGCGTCCTAGCTAGCGGGGGGCCCGGAAACATTCAGTACTTC
TRBJ1-5	TRBV7-2	.	TRBD1	CASSGQGTQPQHF	TGTGCCAGCTCGGGACAGGGGACTCAGCCCCAGCATTTT
TRBJ1-2	TRBV28	.	TRBD1	CASRLGTGGNYGYTF	TGTGCCAGCAGACTTGGGACAGGGGGCAACTATGGCTACACCTTC
TRBJ2-1	TRBV18	.	.	CASSPSFRDSYNEQFF	TGTGCCAGCTCACCATCCTTTCGGGACTCATACAATGAGCAGTTCTTC
TRBJ2-2	TRBV28	many	TRBD1	CASIDRGLGTGELFF	TGTGCCAGCATAGACAGGGGCCTGGGCACCGGGGAGCTGTTTTTT
TRBJ2-1	TRBV5-4	.	.	CASSLGGGAIYNEQFF	TGTGCCAGCAGCTTGGGGGGCGGGGCGATCTACAATGAGCAGTTCTTC
TRBJ1-2	TRBV6-2/TRBV6-3	.	.	CASSYGADGYTF	TGTGCCAGCAGTTACGGGGCTGATGGCTACACCTTC
TRBJ2-2	TRBV4-1	.	TRBD2	CASSQDLRSGGSTGELFF	TGCGCCAGCAGCCAAGATCTTAGGTCGGGAGGGAGCACCGGGGAGCTGTTTTTT
TRBJ1-3	TRBV3-1/TRBV3-2	.	TRBD1	CASSGLPLGTASSGNTIYF	TGTGCCAGCAGCGGGCTTCCTCTCGGGACAGCCAGCTCTGGAAACACCATATATTTT
TRBJ2-7	TRBV7-6	.	TRBD2	CASSLALAATYEQYF	TGTGCCAGCAGCTTAGCGCTAGCGGCGACTTACGAGCAGTACTTC
TRBJ2-7	TRBV15	.	TRBD2	CATSRDPAGGYEQYF	TGTGCCACCAGCAGAGATCCAGCGGGAGGGTACGAGCAGTACTTC
TRBJ2-2	TRBV12-5	.	TRBD1	CASGLGTDTGELFF	TGTGCTAGTGGTTTAGGGACAGACACCGGGGAGCTGTTTTTT
TRBJ2-1	TRBV5-1	.	TRBD1	CASSLSAGGLYNEQFF	TGCGCCAGCAGCTTGTCGGCAGGGGGCCTCTACAATGAGCAGTTCTTC
TRBJ2-1	TRBV12-3/TRBV12-4	.	TRBD1	CASSLEDRDWLF	TGTGCCAGCAGTTTAGAGGACAGGGACTGGCTCTTC
TRBJ2-7	TRBV4-2	.	TRBD2	CASSQGLVAGGGEQYF	TGTGCCAGCAGCCAAGGACTGGTAGCGGGAGGTGGCGAGCAGTACTTC
TRBJ1-4	TRBV29-1	.	TRBD1	CSVSQGGEKLFF	TGCAGCGTATCGCAGGGGGGTGAAAAACTGTTTTTT
TRBJ2-1	TRBV3-1/TRBV3-2	.	TRBD2	CASTLLLAGGQVNEQFF	TGTGCCAGCACCCTACTTCTAGCGGGAGGGCAGGTGAATGAGCAGTTCTTC
TRBJ2-1	TRBV24-1	once	.	CATSEPGQGLNEQFF	TGTGCCACCAGTGAACCGGGACAAGGTTTGAATGAGCAGTTCTTC
TRBJ2-2	TRBV7-2	.	TRBD2	CASSLAASGITGELFF	TGTGCCAGCAGCTTAGCCGCTAGCGGCATCACCGGGGAGCTGTTTTTT
TRBJ2-1	TRBV5-1	.	TRBD1	CASSLASGTGVNEQFF	TGCGCCAGCAGCTTGGCCAGTGGGACAGGGGTCAATGAGCAGTTCTTC
TRBJ2-7	TRBV19	.	TRBD2	CASSRGRVTDEQYF	TGTGCCAGTAGCCGCGGGAGGGTTACCGACGAGCAGTACTTC
TRBJ1-3	TRBV29-1	.	.	CSVKTVSSGNTIYF	TGCAGCGTAAAGACAGTCAGCTCTGGAAACACCATATATTTT
TRBJ2-2	TRBV6-4	.	TRBD2	CASSLRGGNTGELFF	TGTGCCAGCAGTCTGCGGGGGGGGAACACCGGGGAGCTGTTTTTT
TRBJ2-7	TRBV29-1	.	TRBD2	CSVDGLAGHEQYF	TGCAGCGTTGATGGGCTAGCGGGACACGAGCAGTACTTC
TRBJ1-1	TRBV12-3/TRBV12-4	.	.	CASSGQLNTEAFF	TGTGCCAGCAGCGGACAGTTGAACACTGAAGCTTTCTTT
TRBJ2-6	TRBV4-2	few	.	CASSHPVVGVSGANVLTF	TGTGCCAGCAGCCACCCCGTTGTGGGAGTTTCTGGGGCCAACGTCCTGACTTTC
TRBJ2-7	TRBV7-9	.	.	CASSIDRWYEQYF	TGTGCCAGCAGTATAGATCGGTGGTACGAGCAGTACTTC